This note documents a single TCR beta chain sequence. The antigen is not known. This sample is drawn from a study of T-cell memory formation after mild COVID-19. V dropped 4 bases and J dropped 3 bases, with 22 bases sitting between them. The CDR3 has 18 amino acids. Study-wide findings and caveats: Among clones contracting day 15 to 85, CD4/CD8 was balanced, whereas later expanders leaned CD4+. Some responding clones appeared in pre-infection memory, suggesting cross-reactive memory joined.

One entry per CDR3 protein, called by TCRdb with MiXCR from the 5' RACE reads. The repertoire holds 350,000 to 450,000 distinct CDR3 sequences, roughly 20% seen once, with more than 8% in the top ten. The genes are TRBV12-3 or TRBV12-4 and TRBJ1-3; D call uncertain. The clonotype comes from an adult woman who had mild COVID-19 (a few samples of this study predate the infection). Cell type and time point are not known. Source material: PBMCs or a T cell subset sorted from them (not recorded which). The CDR3 sequence: CASSYGSNLGLGGNTIYF. CDR3 nucleotides: TGTGCCAGCAGTTATGGCTCCAACCTTGGACTGGGTGGAAACACCATATATTTT.